One and the same sample provided the 7 T cell receptor beta chains below, sequenced in a study of T cell responses to AZD1222 COVID-19 vaccine. The assay was immunoSEQ multiplex PCR, and TCRdb's table has in-frame clones only and misses some. The sample lists about 180,000 clones; 88% were seen once. The sample in question was peripheral blood, obtained 28 days after the second AZD1222 dose. The receptor set was obtained from an adult who received the AZD1222 COVID-19 vaccine.

This sequence joins TRBV5-4 and TRBJ2-7; TRBD2 matches at 12 bases. V lost 1 base to trimming and J lost 2 bases; unmatched junction nucleotides: 4. Germline values: CDR1 SGHNT, CDR2 YYREEE (reference sequence). The CDR3 is 16 residues long. The CDR3 loop is CASSLSPSGGAYEQYF. The CDR3 nucleotides are TGTGCCAGCAGCTTGTCCCCTAGCGGGGGGGCCTACGAGCAGTACTTC.

The gene calls are TRBV21-1 and TRBJ1-1. TRBV21-1 is flagged as a pseudogene. This CDR3 has 15 residues. The CDR3 spells CASSQAGTENTEAFF. DNA of the CDR3: TGTGCCAGCAGTCAAGCAGGGACGGAGAACACTGAAGCTTTCTTT.

J is TRBJ2-1 and V is TRBV21-1. TRBV21-1 is given as a pseudogene. The CDR3 loop spans 11 amino acids. The CDR3 DNA reads TGTGCCAGCAGCGTCAGGGAGGAGCAGTTCTTC. This translates into CASSVREEQFF.

The DNA of the CDR3 is TGTGCCAGCGGGACAGGAGACTACGAGCAGTACTTC. Its protein is CASGTGDYEQYF. The genes are TRBV12-3 or TRBV12-4 and TRBJ2-7; TRBD1 matches 8 bases. The CDR3 extends over 12 amino acids. The V and J ends lost 8 bases and 3 bases, in that order; junction bases with no gene match: 3.

The rearrangement joins TRBV7-8 to TRBJ1-1; D is perhaps TRBD1 (5 bases). CDR3 length equals 13 residues. V gave up 3 bases and J gave up 6 bases, with 11 bases separating them. Per germline, CDR1 SGHVS and CDR2 FQNEAQ. CDR3 sequence: CASSFVRDAEAFF. CDR3 nucleotides: TGTGCCAGCAGCTTCGTCAGGGATGCTGAAGCTTTCTTT.

J is TRBJ1-3 and V is TRBV28; D is unresolved. V lost 6 bases and J 4 bases, leaving 13 bases between the germline ends. In germline, CDR1 is MDHEN, CDR2 SYDVKM. This CDR3 spans 14 amino acids. The CDR3 loop is CASRQAPSGNTIYF. The CDR3 nucleotides are TGTGCCAGCAGGCAGGCCCCCTCGGGAAACACCATATATTTT.

The rearrangement links TRBV7-2 to TRBJ1-1; D gene ambiguous. This CDR3 has 14 amino acids. Germline V gene data show CDR1 as SGHTA and CDR2 as FQGNSA. The V end was cut by 1 base, the J end by 10 bases, with 16 bases between. CDR3 coding DNA: TGTGCCAGCAGCTTAGATTCGGTCGTTGTTACAGCTTTCTTT. It codes for CASSLDSVVVTAFF.